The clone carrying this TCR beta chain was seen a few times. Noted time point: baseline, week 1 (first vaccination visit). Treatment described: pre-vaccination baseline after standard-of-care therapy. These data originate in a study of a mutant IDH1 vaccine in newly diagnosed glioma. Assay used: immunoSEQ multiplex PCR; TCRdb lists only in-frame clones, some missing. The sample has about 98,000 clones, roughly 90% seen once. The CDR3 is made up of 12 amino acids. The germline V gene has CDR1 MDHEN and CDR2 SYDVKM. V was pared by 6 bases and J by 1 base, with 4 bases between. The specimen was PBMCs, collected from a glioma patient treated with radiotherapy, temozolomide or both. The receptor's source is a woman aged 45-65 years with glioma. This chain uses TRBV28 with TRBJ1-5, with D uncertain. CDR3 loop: CASRVSNQPQHF. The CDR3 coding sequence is TGTGCCAGCAGAGTGAGCAATCAGCCCCAGCATTTT.